The sequence of this T cell receptor beta chain was determined in a study of shared clonotypes between healthy human individuals (dated by TCRdb to about 2020). A note on the overall study: The cohort comprised two women and a few men aged 18 to 49 years. Each donor's leukapheresis produced roughly between about 0.8 and 8.9 billion PBMCs. Per donor, three plates each were used for CD4 naive and CD4 memory, two for CD8 naive, and one for CD8 memory. Different laboratories and diverse techniques were used to prepare libraries and sequence TCR repertoires, to increase sequencing depth and limit assay-specific biases. The study deeply sequenced blood TCR repertoires of roughly five healthy adults to estimate repertoire size and the extent of clonotype sharing between individuals.

TCR CDR3 regions were amplified from genomic DNA by multiplex PCR using the deep immunoSEQ assay. Extracted genomic DNA from each cell subset was spread evenly across all wells of several immunoSEQ 96-well plates, with each plate serving as a replicate. Each replicate PCR for sorted subsets received around 210 ng genomic DNA, equal to about 30,000 T cell genomes. The purified libraries were quantified using a Qubit 3.0 fluorometer, sized with a Bioanalyzer 2100, and then quantified again using the KAPA Library Quantification kit. Every immunoSEQ 96-well plate was sequenced on a dedicated single-read 150-cycle Illumina NextSeq 550 flow cell. The original methods were these. Because the immunoSEQ output included only junctional sequences and no quality scores, the filtering could not be the same as the filtering used for full-length reads. To assign V/J genes and CDR3, sequences were annotated against IMGT germline references using PyIR, a Python wrapper for IgBLAST v1.9. Any read was removed if the V/J assignment was weak (E-value above 1e-6), the CDR3 was missing, or the read contained stop codons, out-of-frame junctions, or ambiguous translated residues. A V3J clonotype was defined by an identical inferred V gene, J gene, and CDR3 amino acid sequence. Percentage overlap between repertoires was calculated by dividing the number of shared unique clonotypes by the size of the smaller repertoire. RTK rarefaction, the Chao1 estimator, and Recon v2.1 estimates of unobserved clonotypes were used to assess repertoire richness. Generation probabilities were computed with OLGA for all TCRbeta clonotypes obtained by the gDNA method from several donors. The immuneACCESS repertoire file appears here via TCRdb, limited to in-frame rearrangements. These files lack a portion of the clones; in checked studies, under half of the deficit traces to unresolved V genes, and the cause of the others is not known. V, J and clone size are taken as reported in that table, and D and trimming were inferred from the DNA itself. Recorded for this sample are about 2.1 million clones; just under 95% of them occurred a single time. About 1.7% of the sample rests with the top ten.

CD8 naive samples consisted of CD45RO-negative cells that were positively selected for CCR7, yielding a CD45RA+CCR7+ population without TemRA cells. Donors were healthy HIV-negative adults with no recently reported acute infections or vaccinations. Only Caucasian adults living in Nashville, Tennessee, USA were represented among the donors. Blood was obtained by leukapheresis, after which PBMCs were separated by Ficoll-Histopaque density gradient centrifugation and cryopreserved in liquid nitrogen vapor phase. Analytical flow cytometry was used to check the purity and quantity of each magnetically sorted T cell population. Genomic DNA was isolated from every sorted fraction and measured by UV absorbance on a Nanodrop 2000c. From the cysteine up to the phenylalanine, the CDR3 has a length of 16 residues. The read is trimmed to its CDR3 DNA, 48 bases read in frame from base 1. V is pruned by 0 bases and J by 3 bases, leaving 6 bases of the junction without a gene match. The germline V gene sets CDR1 to LGHNA and CDR2 to YSLEER.

Study-wide conclusions, independent of this receptor: Naive subsets generally had larger estimated clonotype richness than memory subsets did. Across four donors, roughly 5.1% of naive CD4, roughly 3.5% of naive CD8, about 2% of memory CD4, and approximately 0.42% of memory CD8 clonotypes were shared. Higher generation probabilities were observed for clonotypes shared by all four sorted-subset donors than for non-shared clonotypes. Sampling was limited to blood, and TCR repertoires in tissue likely differ from TCR repertoires in blood. The genetic and exposure-history diversity represented was limited by the small number of donors. Pairwise subsampling led to the expectation that sequencing depth would affect the degree of clonotype sharing among donors. Even with the large sequencing depth, rarefaction of the sorted-subset datasets indicated that sequencing was incomplete.

On this clone itself: No cognate antigen has been identified for it. No per-base quality is available; no much larger clone lies one base away.

The V and J genes are TRBV4-3 and TRBJ2-3; the junction holds 7 bases that match TRBD2. The sequence derives from a man between 18 and 35 years old in good health. Some clones in this sample may be carry-over from other donors' samples. The sample taken for sequencing was naive CD8+ T cells from PBMCs. What the cell subset or site label conveys for this sample: CD45RA+CCR7+. The CDR3 amino acid sequence is: CASSQEASGGTDTQYF. The nucleotide sequence reads TGCGCCAGCAGCCAAGAAGCTAGCGGAGGGACAGATACGCAGTATTTT.